This T cell receptor (beta chain) appears in the sequencing data of a study of blood T cell repertoires in COVID-19. Study-wide context: Samples of COVID-19 (acute and convalescent) were obtained from the United States, Italy and Spain.

Losses at the gene ends were 1 base for V and 2 bases for J; bases not matched to a gene: 3. This CDR3 has 15 amino acids. Germline assignment: CDR1 LGHDT and CDR2 YNNKEL (reference sequence). TCRdb's copy holds only in-frame clones and misses some; the assay was immunoSEQ multiplex PCR. The table lists fewer than 25,000 clones, more than 75% of them singletons. The material sequenced was peripheral blood. The TCR sequence derives from a human donor with active COVID-19. The donor label of this sample is uncertain. V and J are TRBV3-1 (or the pseudogene TRBV3-2) and TRBJ2-3; 7 bases map to TRBD2. The CDR3 spells CASSQVGTTTDTQYF. CDR3 sequence (DNA): TGTGCCAGCAGCCAAGTCGGGACTACCACAGATACGCAGTATTTT.